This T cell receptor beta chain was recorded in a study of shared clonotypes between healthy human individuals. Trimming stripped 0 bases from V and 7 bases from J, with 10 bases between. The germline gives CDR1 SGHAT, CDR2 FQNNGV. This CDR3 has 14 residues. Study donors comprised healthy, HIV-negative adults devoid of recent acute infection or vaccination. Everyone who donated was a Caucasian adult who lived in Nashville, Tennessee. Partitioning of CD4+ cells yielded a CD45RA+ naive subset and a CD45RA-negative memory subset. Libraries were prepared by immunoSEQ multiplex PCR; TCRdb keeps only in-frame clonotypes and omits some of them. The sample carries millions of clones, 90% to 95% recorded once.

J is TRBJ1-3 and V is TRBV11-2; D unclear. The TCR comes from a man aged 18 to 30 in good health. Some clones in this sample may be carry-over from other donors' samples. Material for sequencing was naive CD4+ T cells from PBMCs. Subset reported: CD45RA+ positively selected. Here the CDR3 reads CASSLDRAANTIYF. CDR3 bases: TGTGCCAGCAGCTTAGATAGAGCAGCGAACACCATATATTTT. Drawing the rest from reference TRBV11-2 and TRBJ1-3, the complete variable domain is EAGVAQSPRYKIIEKRQSVAFWCNPISGHATLYWYQQILGQGPKLLIQFQNNGVVDDSQLPKDRFSAERLKGVDSTLKIQPAKLEDSAVYLCASSLDRAANTIYFGEGSWLTVV.